This TCR beta chain originates from a study of shared clonotypes between healthy human individuals. Study details: The donor group consisted of a couple of women and three men, aged 18 to 49.

When samples were unsorted, roughly 91 million PBMCs were used for genomic DNA. Bulk PBMC genomic DNA spanned ten immunoSEQ deep plates. The data were produced by immunoSEQ multiplex PCR, yet TCRdb's version contains in-frame clones alone and is incomplete. Found here are 400,000 to 600,000 clones, almost 80% of them singletons; the top ten hold under 15%. This CDR3 has 13 residues. V lost 5 bases, J lost 2 bases, and 9 bases lay in between. Germline lookup yields CDR1 SGHTA and CDR2 FQGNSA. The specimen was PBMCs. The TCR comes from a woman between 40 and 50 years old in good health. Some clones in this sample may be carry-over from other donors' samples. The V and J genes are TRBV7-2 and TRBJ1-1; no clear D gene. As DNA, the CDR3 is TGTGCCAGCAGCCTACAATCAAACACTGAAGCTTTCTTT. The encoded protein is CASSLQSNTEAFF.